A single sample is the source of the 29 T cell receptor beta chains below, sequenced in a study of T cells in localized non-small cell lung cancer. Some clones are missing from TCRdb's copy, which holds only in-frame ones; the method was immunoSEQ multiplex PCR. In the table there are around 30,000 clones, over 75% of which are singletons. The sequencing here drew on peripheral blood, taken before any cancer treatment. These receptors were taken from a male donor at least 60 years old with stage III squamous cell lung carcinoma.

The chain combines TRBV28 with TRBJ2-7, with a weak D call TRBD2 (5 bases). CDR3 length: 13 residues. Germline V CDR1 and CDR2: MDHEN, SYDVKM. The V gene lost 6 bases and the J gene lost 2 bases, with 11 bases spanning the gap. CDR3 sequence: CASSPTRAYEQYF. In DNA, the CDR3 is TGTGCCAGCAGCCCAACTAGGGCCTACGAGCAGTACTTC.

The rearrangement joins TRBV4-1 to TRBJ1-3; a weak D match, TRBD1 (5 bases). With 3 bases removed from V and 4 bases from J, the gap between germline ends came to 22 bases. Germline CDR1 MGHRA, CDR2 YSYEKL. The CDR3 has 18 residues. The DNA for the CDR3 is TGCGCCAGCAGCCAGATTCCACCGGGGTTTGGGACGGGAAACACCATATATTTT. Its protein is CASSQIPPGFGTGNTIYF.

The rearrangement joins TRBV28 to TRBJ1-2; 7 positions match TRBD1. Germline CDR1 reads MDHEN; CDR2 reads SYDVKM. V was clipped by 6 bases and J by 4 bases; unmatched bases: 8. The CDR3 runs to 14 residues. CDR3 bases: TGTGCCAGCAGGCAACAGGGGAAGGGCTATGGCTACACCTTC. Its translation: CASRQQGKGYGYTF.

The DNA for the CDR3 is TGTGCCAGCAGTTACGGGACAGGGGATGGAGTGTACTTC. Amino acids: CASSYGTGDGVYF. The chain links TRBV6-6 to TRBJ2-4; TRBD1 agrees at 10 bases. The germline CDR1 and CDR2 sequences are MNHNY and SVGAGI (reference sequence). The CDR3 has 13 amino acids. With 2 bases clipped from V and 15 bases from J, the junction kept 7 bases outside the gene matches.

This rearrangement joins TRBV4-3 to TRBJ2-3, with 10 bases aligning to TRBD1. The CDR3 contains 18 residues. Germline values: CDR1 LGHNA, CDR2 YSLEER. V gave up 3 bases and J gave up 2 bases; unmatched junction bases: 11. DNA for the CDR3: TGCGCCAGCAGCCAGCTCGCTTCGACAGGGGGCTTCACAGATACGCAGTATTTT. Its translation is CASSQLASTGGFTDTQYF.

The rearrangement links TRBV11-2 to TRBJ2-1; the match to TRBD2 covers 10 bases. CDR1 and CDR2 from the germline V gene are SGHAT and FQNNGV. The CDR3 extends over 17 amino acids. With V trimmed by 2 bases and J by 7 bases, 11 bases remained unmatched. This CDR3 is CASSLLLSGRALNEQFF. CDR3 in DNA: TGTGCCAGCAGCTTATTGCTAAGCGGGAGGGCCTTGAATGAGCAGTTCTTC.

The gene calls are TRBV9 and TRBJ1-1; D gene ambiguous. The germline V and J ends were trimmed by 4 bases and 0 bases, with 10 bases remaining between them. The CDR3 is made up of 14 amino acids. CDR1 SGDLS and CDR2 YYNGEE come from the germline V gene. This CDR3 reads CASSPTRLNTEAFF. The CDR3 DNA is TGTGCCAGCAGCCCAACTCGGCTGAACACTGAAGCTTTCTTT.

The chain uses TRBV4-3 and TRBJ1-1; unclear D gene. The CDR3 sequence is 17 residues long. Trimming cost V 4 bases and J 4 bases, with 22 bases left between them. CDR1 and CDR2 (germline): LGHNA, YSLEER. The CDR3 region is CASSLLPRVPPGTEAFF. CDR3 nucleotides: TGCGCCAGCAGCCTCCTACCTAGGGTACCCCCAGGCACTGAAGCTTTCTTT.

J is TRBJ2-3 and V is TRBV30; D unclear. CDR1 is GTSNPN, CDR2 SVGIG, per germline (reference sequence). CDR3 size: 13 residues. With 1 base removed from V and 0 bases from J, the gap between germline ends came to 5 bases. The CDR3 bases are TGTGCCTGGAGTGCAGGTAGCACAGATACGCAGTATTTT. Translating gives CAWSAGSTDTQYF.

For the CDR3, the DNA is TGTGCCAGTAGTATAACCCCGAACACTGAAGCTTTCTTT. Amino acids: CASSITPNTEAFF. The V call is TRBV19, the J call TRBJ1-1; the D is unclear. The CDR3 is made up of 13 amino acids. Germline CDR1 is LNHDA and CDR2 is SQIVND (reference sequence). V lost 2 bases, J lost 1 base, and 5 bases lay in between.

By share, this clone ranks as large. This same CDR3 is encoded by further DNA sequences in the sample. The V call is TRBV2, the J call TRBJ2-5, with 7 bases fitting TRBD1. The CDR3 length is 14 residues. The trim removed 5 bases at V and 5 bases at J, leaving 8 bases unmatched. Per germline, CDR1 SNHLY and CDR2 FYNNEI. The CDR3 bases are TGTGCCAGCAGTTACCATACAGGGGCTGAGACCCAGTACTTC. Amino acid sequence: CASSYHTGAETQYF.

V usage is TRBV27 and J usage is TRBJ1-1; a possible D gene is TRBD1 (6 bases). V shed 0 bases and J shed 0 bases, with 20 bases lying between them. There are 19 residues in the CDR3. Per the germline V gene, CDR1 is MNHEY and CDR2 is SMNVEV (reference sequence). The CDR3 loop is CASSLSLGGVTGMNTEAFF. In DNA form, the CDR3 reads TGTGCCAGCAGTTTATCCCTCGGGGGGGTAACAGGGATGAACACTGAAGCTTTCTTT.

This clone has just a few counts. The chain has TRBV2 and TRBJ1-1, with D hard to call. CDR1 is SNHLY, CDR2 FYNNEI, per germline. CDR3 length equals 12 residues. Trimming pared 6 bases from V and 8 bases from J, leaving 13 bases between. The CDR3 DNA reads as TGTGCCAGCAGGGGAGGGAATCGAGAAGCTTTCTTT. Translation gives CASRGGNREAFF.

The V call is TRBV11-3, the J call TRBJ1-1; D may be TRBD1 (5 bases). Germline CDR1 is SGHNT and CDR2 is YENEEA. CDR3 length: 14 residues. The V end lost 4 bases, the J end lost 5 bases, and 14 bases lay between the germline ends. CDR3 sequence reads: CASSSSTGATEAFF. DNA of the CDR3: TGTGCCAGCAGCTCTTCCACCGGGGCTACTGAAGCTTTCTTT.

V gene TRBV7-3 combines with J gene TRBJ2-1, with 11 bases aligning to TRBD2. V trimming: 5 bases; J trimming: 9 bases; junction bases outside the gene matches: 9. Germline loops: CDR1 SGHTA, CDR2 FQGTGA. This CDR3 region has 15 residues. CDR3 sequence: CASSPTSGRALEQFF. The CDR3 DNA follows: TGTGCCAGCAGCCCCACTAGCGGGAGAGCCCTTGAGCAGTTCTTC.

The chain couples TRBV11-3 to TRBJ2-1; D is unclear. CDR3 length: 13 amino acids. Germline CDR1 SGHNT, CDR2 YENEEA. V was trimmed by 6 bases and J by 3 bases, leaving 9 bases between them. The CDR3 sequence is CASSVALYNEQFF. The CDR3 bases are TGTGCCAGCAGTGTGGCCCTCTACAATGAGCAGTTCTTC.

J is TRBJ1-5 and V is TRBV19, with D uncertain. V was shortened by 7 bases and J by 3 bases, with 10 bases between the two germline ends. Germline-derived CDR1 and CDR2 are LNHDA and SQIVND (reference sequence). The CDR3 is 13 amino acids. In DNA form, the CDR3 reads TGTGCCAGTACGTCCAGTGCCAATCAGCCCCAGCATTTT. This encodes CASTSSANQPQHF.

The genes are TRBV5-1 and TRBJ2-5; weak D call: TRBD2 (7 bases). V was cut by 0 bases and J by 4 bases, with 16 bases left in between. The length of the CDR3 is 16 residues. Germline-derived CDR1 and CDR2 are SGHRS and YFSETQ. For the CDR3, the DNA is TGCGCCAGCAGCTTGGTCGGCGGGGGCGGCTTAGAGACCCAGTACTTC. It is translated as CASSLVGGGGLETQYF.

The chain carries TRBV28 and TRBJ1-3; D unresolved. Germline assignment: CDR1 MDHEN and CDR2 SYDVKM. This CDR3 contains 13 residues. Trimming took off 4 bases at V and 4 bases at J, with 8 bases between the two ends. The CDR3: CASSSYPGNTIYF. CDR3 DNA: TGTGCCAGCAGTTCGTATCCGGGAAACACCATATATTTT.

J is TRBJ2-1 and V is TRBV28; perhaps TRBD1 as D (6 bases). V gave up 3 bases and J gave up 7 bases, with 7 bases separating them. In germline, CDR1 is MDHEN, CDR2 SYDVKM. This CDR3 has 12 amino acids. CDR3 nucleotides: TGTGCCAGCAGTTTGAGGGGGAATGAGCAGTTCTTC. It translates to CASSLRGNEQFF. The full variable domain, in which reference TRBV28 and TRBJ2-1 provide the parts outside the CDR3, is DVKVTQSSRYLVKRTGEKVFLECVQDMDHENMFWYRQDPGLGLRLIYFSYDVKMKEKGDIPEGYSVSREKKERFSLILESASTNQTSMYLCASSLRGNEQFFGPGTRLTVL.

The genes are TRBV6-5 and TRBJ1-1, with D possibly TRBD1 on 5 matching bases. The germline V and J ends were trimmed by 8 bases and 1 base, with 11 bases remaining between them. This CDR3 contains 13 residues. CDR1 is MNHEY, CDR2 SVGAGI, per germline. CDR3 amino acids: CASRRGRNTEAFF. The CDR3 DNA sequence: TGTGCCAGCCGGCGGGGCCGGAACACTGAAGCTTTCTTT.

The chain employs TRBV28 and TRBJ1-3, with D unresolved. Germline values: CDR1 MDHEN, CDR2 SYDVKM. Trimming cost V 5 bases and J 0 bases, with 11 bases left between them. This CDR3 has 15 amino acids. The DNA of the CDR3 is TGTGCCAGCAGTGCGCGGGTTAGCTCTGGAAACACCATATATTTT. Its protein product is CASSARVSSGNTIYF.

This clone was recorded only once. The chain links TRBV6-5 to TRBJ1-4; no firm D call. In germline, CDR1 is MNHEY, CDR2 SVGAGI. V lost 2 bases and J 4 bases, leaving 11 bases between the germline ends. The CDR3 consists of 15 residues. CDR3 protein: CASSYVGSGNEKLFF. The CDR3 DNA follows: TGTGCCAGCAGTTACGTCGGATCGGGTAATGAAAAACTGTTTTTT.

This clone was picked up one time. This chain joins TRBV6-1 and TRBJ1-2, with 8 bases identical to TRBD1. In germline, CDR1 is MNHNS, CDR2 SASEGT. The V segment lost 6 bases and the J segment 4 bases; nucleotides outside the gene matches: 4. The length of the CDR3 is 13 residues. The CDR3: CASSGQGTYGYTF. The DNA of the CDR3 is TGTGCCAGCAGCGGACAGGGAACCTATGGCTACACCTTC.

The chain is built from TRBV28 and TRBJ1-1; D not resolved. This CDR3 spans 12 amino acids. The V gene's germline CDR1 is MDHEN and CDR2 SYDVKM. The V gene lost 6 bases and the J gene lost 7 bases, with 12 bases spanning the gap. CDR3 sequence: CASSLLTGEAFF. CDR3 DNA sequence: TGTGCCAGCAGCCTCCTCACGGGTGAAGCTTTCTTT.

In DNA, the CDR3 is TGTGCCAGCAGTTACTTTAGGGGGCCCTACGAGCAGTACTTC. Translating gives CASSYFRGPYEQYF. This chain joins TRBV6-6 and TRBJ2-7; 7 nucleotides align to TRBD1. The J segment lost 2 bases and the V segment lost 1 base, leaving 2 bases of the junction unmatched. The CDR3 spans 14 residues. Germline V gene lookup returns CDR1 MNHNY and CDR2 SVGAGI (reference sequence).

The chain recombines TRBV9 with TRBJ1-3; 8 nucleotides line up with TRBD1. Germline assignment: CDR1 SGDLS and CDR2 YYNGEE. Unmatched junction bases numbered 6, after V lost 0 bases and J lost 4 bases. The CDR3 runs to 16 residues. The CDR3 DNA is TGTGCCAGCAGCGTAGCACAGGGGGATGACGGAAACACCATATATTTT. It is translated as CASSVAQGDDGNTIYF.

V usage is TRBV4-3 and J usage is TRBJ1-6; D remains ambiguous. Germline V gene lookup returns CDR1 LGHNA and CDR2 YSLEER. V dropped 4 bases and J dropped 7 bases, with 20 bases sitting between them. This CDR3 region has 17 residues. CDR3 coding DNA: TGCGCCAGCAGCCGATCAAGACCCGCAGGCACCAATTCACCCCTCCACTTT. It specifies CASSRSRPAGTNSPLHF.

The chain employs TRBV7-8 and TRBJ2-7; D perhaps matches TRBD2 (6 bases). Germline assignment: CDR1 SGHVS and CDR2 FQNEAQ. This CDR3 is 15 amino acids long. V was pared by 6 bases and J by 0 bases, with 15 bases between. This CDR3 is CASRVGAGSSYEQYF. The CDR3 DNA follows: TGTGCCAGCAGGGTAGGAGCGGGCTCCTCCTACGAGCAGTACTTC.